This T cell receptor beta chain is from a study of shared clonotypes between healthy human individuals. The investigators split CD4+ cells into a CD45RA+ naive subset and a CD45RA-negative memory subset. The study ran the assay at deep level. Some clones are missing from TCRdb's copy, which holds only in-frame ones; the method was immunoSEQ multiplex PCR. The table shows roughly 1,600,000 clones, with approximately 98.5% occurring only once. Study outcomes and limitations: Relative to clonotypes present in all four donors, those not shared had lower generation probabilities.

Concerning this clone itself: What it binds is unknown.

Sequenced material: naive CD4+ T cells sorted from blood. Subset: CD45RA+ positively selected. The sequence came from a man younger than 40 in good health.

The chain's CDR3 is CASSSTNIQYF. The CDR3 DNA sequence: TGTGCCAGCAGCTCAACAAACATTCAGTACTTC. V usage is TRBV11-2 and J usage is TRBJ2-4; D remains unclear. The CDR3 runs to 11 residues. Trimming shortened V by 4 bases and J by 6 bases, and 4 bases separated the two germline ends. Germline CDR1 is SGHAT and CDR2 is FQNNGV.